Listed below are T cell receptor beta chains from one sample, sequenced in a study of blood T cell repertoires in COVID-19. Profiling relied on immunoSEQ multiplex PCR, and the TCRdb table lists in-frame clones only, not all of them. The table has 240,000 or so clones, about 70% seen once. Sequencing input: peripheral blood. The receptors shown here come from a woman of 80 years or more with acute or convalescent COVID-19. The conserved cysteine and the conserved F or W are not part of the CDR3 here. Fields, in order: J gene, V gene, CDR3 protein.

j_call: TRBJ2-2
v_call: TRBV27
cdr3_aa: ASSLEAGPGELF

j_call: TRBJ2-3
v_call: TRBV19
cdr3_aa: ASSRGGLGKDTQY

j_call: TRBJ2-1
v_call: TRBV18
cdr3_aa: ASSRQLAGAEVPYNEQF

j_call: TRBJ2-7
v_call: TRBV30
cdr3_aa: AWSVLASGSYEQY

j_call: TRBJ2-5
v_call: TRBV18
cdr3_aa: ASSPPSSRKETQY

j_call: TRBJ2-5
v_call: TRBV5-1
cdr3_aa: ASSPTGGDQETQY

j_call: TRBJ1-1
v_call: TRBV30
cdr3_aa: ASRHLDRNTEAF

j_call: TRBJ1-1
v_call: TRBV12-5
cdr3_aa: ASGVWGPEAF

j_call: TRBJ1-1
v_call: TRBV7-2
cdr3_aa: ASSYLNTEAF

j_call: TRBJ1-6
v_call: TRBV15
cdr3_aa: ATSRDGLGNSPLH